These 13 T cell receptor beta chains originate from one sample sequenced in a study of cytomegalovirus exposure and HLA in healthy donors (TCRdb year 2017). Libraries came from the immunoSEQ multiplex PCR assay. The multiplex PCR relied on a mix of 60 forward primers for TCR Vbeta segments and 13 reverse primers for TCR Jbeta segments. In TCRdb, the immuneACCESS table is reduced to in-frame sequences with V and J assigned. These tables do not hold every clone; where another copy was compared, an unresolved V gene accounts for under half, and the others remain unexplained. The sample table holds 30,000 to 40,000 clones, of which almost 70% were seen once. The top ten constitute approximately 6.1% of the sample. The source material was PBMCs. These receptors all stem from a man younger than 45 in good health and CMV-seronegative.

J is TRBJ2-3 and V is TRBV4-2; tentatively, D is TRBD2 (5 bases). Germline V gives CDR1 LGHNA, CDR2 YNFKEQ. The CDR3 is made up of 13 amino acids. Between the trimmed V and J ends, which lost 2 bases and 2 bases, there was a span of 5 bases. CDR3 in DNA: TGTGCCAGCAGCCAACTAGCCACAGATACGCAGTATTTT. It is translated as CASSQLATDTQYF.

The chain joins TRBV6-5 to TRBJ1-2, with 8 bases that match TRBD1. This CDR3 has 14 amino acids. In germline, CDR1 is MNHEY, CDR2 SVGAGI. The junction had 4 bases not matched to a gene; V was cut back by 0 bases and J by 7 bases. The CDR3 sequence is CASSYSTGVGGYTF. The DNA of the CDR3 is TGTGCCAGCAGTTACTCGACAGGGGTGGGTGGCTACACCTTC.

This clone was seen a handful of times. The chain couples TRBV2 to TRBJ1-6; TRBD1 is a possible D gene (5 bases). CDR3 size: 15 residues. With 9 bases removed from V and 0 bases from J, the gap between germline ends came to 12 bases. Germline V gene sequence: CDR1 SNHLY, CDR2 FYNNEI. CDR3 coding DNA: TGTGCCAGGGGGCAGTCGAGCTCCTATAATTCACCCCTCCACTTT. It yields the protein CARGQSSSYNSPLHF.

The CDR3 protein is CASKVQGLSDTEAFF. The DNA for the CDR3 is TGTGCCAGCAAGGTCCAGGGGCTCTCTGACACTGAAGCTTTCTTT. This chain links TRBV6-5 with TRBJ1-1, with TRBD1 as a possible D gene (6 bases). Trimming stripped 7 bases from V and 3 bases from J, with 18 bases between. This CDR3 spans 15 amino acids. Germline loops: CDR1 MNHEY, CDR2 SVGAGI.

The chain is built from TRBV7-2 and TRBJ2-1; TRBD2 aligns across 7 bases. V was pared by 1 base and J by 5 bases, with 8 bases of the junction left unmatched. Germline CDR1 reads SGHTA; CDR2 reads FQGNSA. The CDR3 loop spans 16 amino acids. The CDR3 region has the DNA TGTGCCAGCAGCTTAGGGGAGGGGAGGGGTCACAATGAGCAGTTCTTC. Translating gives CASSLGEGRGHNEQFF.

The J gene is TRBJ2-7, the V gene TRBV15, with 7 bases that match TRBD1. CDR1 is LNHNV, CDR2 YYDKDF, per germline (reference sequence). The CDR3 runs 14 residues. With 4 bases clipped from V and 2 bases from J, the junction kept 5 bases outside the gene matches. The CDR3 sequence: CATSNRQGPYEQYF. The CDR3 DNA follows: TGTGCCACCAGCAACAGACAGGGCCCCTACGAGCAGTACTTC.

The chain is built from TRBV7-9 and TRBJ1-2, with TRBD1 matching 9 bases. The J segment lost 4 bases and the V segment lost 5 bases, leaving 14 bases of the junction unmatched. The CDR3 is made up of 17 amino acids. CDR1 is SEHNR, CDR2 FQNEAQ, per germline (reference sequence). This CDR3 reads CASSPTGGDTVAYGYTF. As DNA, the CDR3 is TGTGCCAGCAGCCCTACAGGGGGCGATACGGTAGCCTATGGCTACACCTTC. The full variable domain, with the rest looked up from reference TRBV7-9 and TRBJ1-2, is DTGVSQNPRHKITKRGQNVTFRCDPISEHNRLYWYRQTLGQGPEFLTYFQNEAQLEKSRLLSDRFSAERPKGSFSTLEIQRTEQGDSAMYLCASSPTGGDTVAYGYTFGSGTRLTVV.

The CDR3 sequence is CSVLRDTAIGYTF. CDR3 in DNA: TGCAGCGTTCTCCGGGACACCGCTATTGGCTACACCTTC. The chain carries TRBV29-1 and TRBJ1-2, with D possibly TRBD1 on 6 matching bases. CDR1 SQVTM and CDR2 ANQGSEA come from the germline V gene. Trimming left V 5 bases short and J 7 bases short, with 17 bases between. CDR3 size: 13 residues.

The CDR3 DNA reads as TGTGCCAGCACCCAAGGATATAGCGGCACTGAAGCTTTCTTT. Its translation: CASTQGYSGTEAFF. This sequence joins TRBV7-6 and TRBJ1-1; D is unresolved. The V gene lost 7 bases and the J gene lost 4 bases, with 16 bases spanning the gap. The CDR3 loop spans 14 amino acids. Germline V gene data show CDR1 as SGHVS and CDR2 as FNYEAQ.

The V gene is TRBV7-6, the J gene TRBJ1-5, with a possible D match to TRBD1 (6 bases). Germline V gene lookup returns CDR1 SGHVS and CDR2 FNYEAQ. The V and J ends lost 5 bases and 0 bases respectively, with 17 bases between them. The CDR3 runs to 17 residues. As DNA, the CDR3 is TGTGCCAGCAGCCTCCCTGACAGGAATCGTAGCAATCAGCCCCAGCATTTT. Its translation: CASSLPDRNRSNQPQHF.

The chain carries TRBV7-9 and TRBJ1-1; TRBD1 agrees at 8 bases. CDR1 SEHNR and CDR2 FQNEAQ come from the germline V gene (reference sequence). The CDR3 consists of 13 residues. Losses at the gene ends were 8 bases for V and 3 bases for J; bases not matched to a gene: 5. The CDR3 sequence: CASVDRGDTEAFF. CDR3 sequence (DNA): TGTGCCAGCGTAGACAGGGGTGACACTGAAGCTTTCTTT.

This clone was detected a few times. The CDR3: CASSVQGGLTYEQYF. In nucleotides, the CDR3 is TGTGCCAGCAGCGTTCAGGGGGGTTTGACCTACGAGCAGTACTTC. The chain uses TRBV9 and TRBJ2-7; TRBD1 might be the D (7 bases). The V end lost 2 bases, the J end lost 2 bases, and 14 bases lay between the germline ends. The germline gives CDR1 SGDLS, CDR2 YYNGEE. The CDR3 spans 15 residues.

The chain joins TRBV9 to TRBJ2-1; weak D call: TRBD2 (5 bases). The CDR3 is made up of 15 amino acids. CDR1 is SGDLS and CDR2 is YYNGEE in the germline V gene. Between the trimmed V and J ends, which lost 0 bases and 8 bases, there was a span of 15 bases. CDR3 nucleotides: TGTGCCAGCAGCGTAGCGGCTAGCCCTGGGGATGAGCAGTTCTTC. This translates into CASSVAASPGDEQFF.